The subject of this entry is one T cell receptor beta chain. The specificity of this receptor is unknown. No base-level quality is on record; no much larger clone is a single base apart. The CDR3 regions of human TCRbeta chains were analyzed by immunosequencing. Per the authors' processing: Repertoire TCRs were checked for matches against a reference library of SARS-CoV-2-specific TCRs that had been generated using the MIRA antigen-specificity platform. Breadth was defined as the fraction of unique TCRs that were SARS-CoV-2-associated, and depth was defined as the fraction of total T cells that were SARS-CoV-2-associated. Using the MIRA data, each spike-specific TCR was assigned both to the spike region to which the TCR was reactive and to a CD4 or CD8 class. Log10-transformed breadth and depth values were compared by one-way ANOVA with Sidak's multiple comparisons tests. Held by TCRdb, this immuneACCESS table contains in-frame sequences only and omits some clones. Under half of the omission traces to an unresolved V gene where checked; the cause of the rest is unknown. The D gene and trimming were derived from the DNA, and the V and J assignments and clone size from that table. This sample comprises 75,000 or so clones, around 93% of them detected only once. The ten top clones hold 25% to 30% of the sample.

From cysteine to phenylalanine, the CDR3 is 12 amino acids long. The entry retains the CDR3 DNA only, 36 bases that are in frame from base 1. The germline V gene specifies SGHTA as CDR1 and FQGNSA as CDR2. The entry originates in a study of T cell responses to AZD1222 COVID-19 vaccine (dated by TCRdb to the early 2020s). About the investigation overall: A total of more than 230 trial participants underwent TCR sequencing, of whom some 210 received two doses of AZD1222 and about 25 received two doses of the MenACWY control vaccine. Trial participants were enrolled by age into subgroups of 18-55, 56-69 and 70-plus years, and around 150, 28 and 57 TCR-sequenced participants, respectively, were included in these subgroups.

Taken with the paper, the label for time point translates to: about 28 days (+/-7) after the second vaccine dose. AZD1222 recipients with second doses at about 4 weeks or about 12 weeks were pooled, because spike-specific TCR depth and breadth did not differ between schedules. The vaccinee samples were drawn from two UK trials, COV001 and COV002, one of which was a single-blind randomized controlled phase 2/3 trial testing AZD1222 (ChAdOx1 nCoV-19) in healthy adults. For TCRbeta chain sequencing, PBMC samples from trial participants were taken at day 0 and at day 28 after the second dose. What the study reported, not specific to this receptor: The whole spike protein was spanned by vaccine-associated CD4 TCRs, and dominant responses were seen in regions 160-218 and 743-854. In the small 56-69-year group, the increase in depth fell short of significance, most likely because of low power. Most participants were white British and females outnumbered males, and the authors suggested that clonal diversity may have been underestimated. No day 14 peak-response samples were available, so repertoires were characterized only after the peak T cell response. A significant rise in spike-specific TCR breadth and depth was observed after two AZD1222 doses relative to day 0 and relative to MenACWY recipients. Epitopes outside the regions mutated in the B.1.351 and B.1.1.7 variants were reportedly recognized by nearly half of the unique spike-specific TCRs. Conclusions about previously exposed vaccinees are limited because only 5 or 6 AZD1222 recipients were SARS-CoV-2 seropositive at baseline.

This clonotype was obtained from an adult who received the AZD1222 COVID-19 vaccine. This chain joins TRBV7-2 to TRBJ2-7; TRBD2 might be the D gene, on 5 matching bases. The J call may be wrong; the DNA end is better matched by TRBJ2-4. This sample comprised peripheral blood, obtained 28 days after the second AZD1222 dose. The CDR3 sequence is CASSVTTNIQYF. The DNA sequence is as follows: TGTGCCAGCAGCGTGACTACTAACATTCAGTACTTC.